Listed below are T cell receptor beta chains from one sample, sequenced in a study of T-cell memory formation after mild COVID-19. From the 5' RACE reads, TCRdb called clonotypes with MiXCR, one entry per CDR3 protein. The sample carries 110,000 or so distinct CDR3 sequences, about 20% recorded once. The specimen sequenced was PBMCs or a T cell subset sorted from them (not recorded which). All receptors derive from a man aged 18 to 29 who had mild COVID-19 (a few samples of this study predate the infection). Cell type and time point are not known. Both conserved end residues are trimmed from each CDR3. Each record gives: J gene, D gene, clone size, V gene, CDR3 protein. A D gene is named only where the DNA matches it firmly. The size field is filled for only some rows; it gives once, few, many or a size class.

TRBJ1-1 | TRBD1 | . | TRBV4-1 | ASSQRTGGQSTEAF
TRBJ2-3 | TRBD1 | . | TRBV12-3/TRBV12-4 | SSRPTGVVADTQY
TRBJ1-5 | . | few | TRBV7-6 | ASSLGGTNQPQH
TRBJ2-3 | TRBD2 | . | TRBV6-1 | ASTGLAGGTDTQY
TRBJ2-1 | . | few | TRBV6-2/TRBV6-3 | ASSSDLPTGNEQF
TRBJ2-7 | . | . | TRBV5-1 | ASSLGHSSYEQY
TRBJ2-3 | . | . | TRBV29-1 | SGHPLAGPDTQY
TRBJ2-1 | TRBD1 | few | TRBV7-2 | ASSLEVEPGQGSNEQF
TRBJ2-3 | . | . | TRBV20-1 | SARERARIWTDTQY
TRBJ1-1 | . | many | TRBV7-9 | ASSFGNTEAF
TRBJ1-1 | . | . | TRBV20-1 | SARGGVAAF
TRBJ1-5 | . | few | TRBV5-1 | ASSLAGSSNQPQH
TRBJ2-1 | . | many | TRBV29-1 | SVGQALRNEQF
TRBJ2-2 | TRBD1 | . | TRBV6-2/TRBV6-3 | ASSYLGTGVTGELF
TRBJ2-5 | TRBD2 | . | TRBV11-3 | ASSPTRAGVEGETQY
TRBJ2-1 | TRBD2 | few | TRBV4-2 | ASSSRRTSGAHNEQF
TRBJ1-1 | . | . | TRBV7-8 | ASSPSSGRNTEAF
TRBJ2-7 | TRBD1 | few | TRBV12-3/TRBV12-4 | ASASPGTGSTEQY
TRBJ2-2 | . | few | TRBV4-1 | ASSQEGGGELF
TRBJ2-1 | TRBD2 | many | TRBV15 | ATSSGGAPYNEQF
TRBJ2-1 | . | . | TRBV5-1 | ASRLAGDSEQF
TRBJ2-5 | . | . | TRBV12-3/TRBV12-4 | ASSGWDIETQY
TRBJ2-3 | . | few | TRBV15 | ATSRLEKGADTQY
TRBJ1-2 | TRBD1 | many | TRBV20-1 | SAPGTGAQLANYGYT
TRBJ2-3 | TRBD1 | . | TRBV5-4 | ASSTGQGAMNTQY
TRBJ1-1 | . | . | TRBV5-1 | ASRLKNTEAF
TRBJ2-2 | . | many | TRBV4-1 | ASSQKWKGNTGELF
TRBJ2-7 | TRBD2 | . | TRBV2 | ASSDRTSGGYEQY
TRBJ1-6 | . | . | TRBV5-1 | ASSYTGISSPLH
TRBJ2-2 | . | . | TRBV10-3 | AISGPQYPVGELF
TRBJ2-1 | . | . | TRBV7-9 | ASSLVGPTYNEQF
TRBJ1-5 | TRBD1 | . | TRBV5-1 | ASSIGTGGNQPQH
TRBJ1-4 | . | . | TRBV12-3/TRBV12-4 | ASSSGPEGNEKLF
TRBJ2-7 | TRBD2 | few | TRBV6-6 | ASSYREGYEQY
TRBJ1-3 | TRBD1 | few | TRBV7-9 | ASSDTGTGRNTIY
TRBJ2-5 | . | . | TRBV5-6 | ASSLPGGQETKY